This T cell receptor (beta chain) was obtained from a study of T cells in Graves' hyperthyroidism and ophthalmopathy. Germline-derived CDR1 and CDR2 are DFQATT and SNEGSKA (reference sequence). The CDR3 covers 16 residues. V shed 4 bases and J 6 bases; nucleotides not matched to a gene: 17. In its sample, this clonotype was seen many times. PBMCs came from around 10 ml fresh peripheral blood. The CDR3 regions of TCR beta were amplified from RNA transcripts. The TCR CDR3 first-round RT-PCR relied on the HTBI primer set. TCRdb re-analysed the multiplex PCR reads in MiXCR, keeping a single row per CDR3 protein. Seen here are approximately 400,000 distinct CDR3 sequences, about 15% observed once, and the top ten hold 30% to 35%.

The source material was blood. The chain combines TRBV20-1 with TRBJ2-7; 8 bases match TRBD2. This receptor was obtained from a woman aged 30 to 39 with Graves' hyperthyroidism. CDR3: CSATSFSLAGLGEQYF. In nucleotides, the CDR3 is TGCAGTGCTACGTCATTTTCTCTAGCGGGCCTCGGCGAGCAGTACTTC.